Given below is one TCR beta chain in context. The repertoire was sequenced with immunoSEQ multiplex PCR; TCRdb's copy has only in-frame clones and lacks some. The sample has around 500,000 clones, about 88% seen once. CDR3 length: 11 amino acids. Trimming stripped 7 bases from V and 8 bases from J, with 11 bases between. CDR1 MNHEY and CDR2 SVGAGI come from the germline V gene. These data originate in a study of blood T cell repertoires in COVID-19. Study information: From T cells, B-cell-depleted T cells, or PBMCs came the material, which was cDNA or gDNA.

The sample was PBMCs or T cells enriched from blood (not recorded which). This chain connects TRBV6-5 to TRBJ1-1; D uncertain. The source is a woman aged 60-75 years who had recovered from COVID-19. CDR3 protein: CASMRAGEAFF. CDR3 coding DNA: TGTGCCAGCATGCGGGCGGGGGAAGCTTTCTTT.